This T cell receptor beta chain stems from a study of blood T cells in healthy people across ages. CDR3 size: 14 residues. Germline loops: CDR1 SGHTA, CDR2 FQGNSA. Combining a sample-barcoded 5' primer with a J-beta primer mix, a second PCR ran for about 7 to 12 cycles. TCRdb re-called the 5' RACE reads through MiXCR, storing one row per CDR3 protein. The sample has approximately 600,000 distinct CDR3 sequences, around three fifths seen once. The V gene is TRBV7-2, the J gene TRBJ2-5, with 7 nucleotides matching TRBD2. The closer fit of TRBJ2-7 to the DNA end suggests the J call may be wrong. The sequenced material came from blood. The TCR sequence derives from a man in his sixties in good health. DNA for the CDR3: TGTGCCAGCAGCTTAGAGGGACTACGTACCGAGCAGTACTTC. Amino acids: CASSLEGLRTEQYF.